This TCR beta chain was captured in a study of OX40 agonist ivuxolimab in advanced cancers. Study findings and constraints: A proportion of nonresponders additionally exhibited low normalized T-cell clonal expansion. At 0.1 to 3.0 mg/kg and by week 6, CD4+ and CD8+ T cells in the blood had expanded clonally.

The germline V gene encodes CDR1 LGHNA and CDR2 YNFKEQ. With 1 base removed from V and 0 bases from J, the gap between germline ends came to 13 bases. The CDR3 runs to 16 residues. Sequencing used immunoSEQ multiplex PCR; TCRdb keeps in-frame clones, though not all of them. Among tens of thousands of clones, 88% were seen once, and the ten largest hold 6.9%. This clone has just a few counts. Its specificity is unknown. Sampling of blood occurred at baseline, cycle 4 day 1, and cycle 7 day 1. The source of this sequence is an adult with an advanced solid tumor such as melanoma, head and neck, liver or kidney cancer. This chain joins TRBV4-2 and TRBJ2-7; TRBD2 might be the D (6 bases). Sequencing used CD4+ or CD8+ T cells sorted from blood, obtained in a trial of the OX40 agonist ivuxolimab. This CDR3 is CASSQANPGSSYEQYF. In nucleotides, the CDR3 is TGTGCCAGCAGCCAAGCCAACCCCGGGAGCTCCTACGAGCAGTACTTC.